The entry below gives a single TCR beta chain sequence along with its context. Antigen unknown. The source of the sample is a study of naive and memory T cell subsets. With 7 bases clipped from V and 0 bases from J, the junction kept 12 bases outside the gene matches. The CDR3 consists of 17 residues. Germline CDR1 and CDR2: MNHEY and SVGEGT. Regarding the study as a whole: A few larger clonotypes appeared in naive repertoires, especially CD8, possibly memory cells re-expressing CD45RA.

The beta constant-region primer was an equimolar mix of two oligonucleotides covering TRBC1 and TRBC2. Four rounds of PCR amplified the ligated cDNA using nested alpha and beta constant-region primers plus SP2. TCRdb passed the UMI-ligation and nested PCR reads through MiXCR, listing each CDR3 protein once. Counted here are around 83,000 distinct CDR3 sequences, 10% to 12% occurring once; the ten biggest clones make up more than 0.13%. Source material: naive CD4+ T cells from blood. The chain has TRBV6-2 or TRBV6-3 and TRBJ2-1; the match to TRBD2 covers 7 bases. The source of this sequence is a human donor in good health. The DNA for the CDR3 is TGTGCCAGCAATAAAAAGCTCGGGGGGATCTCCTACAATGAGCAGTTCTTC. This sequence encodes CASNKKLGGISYNEQFF.